The 11 T cell receptor beta chains presented below share a single source sample, sequenced in a study of T cells in Graves' hyperthyroidism and ophthalmopathy. The TCR beta CDR3 regions underwent amplification using RNA transcripts as the source. First-round RT-PCR of the TCR CDR3 relied on the HTBI primer set. TCRdb fed the multiplex PCR reads into MiXCR, producing one record per CDR3 protein. This table has some 340,000 distinct CDR3 sequences, 12% to 15% appearing once. Specimen: blood. The receptors here all came from a woman aged 40 to 50 with Graves' ophthalmopathy.

The V call is TRBV20-1, the J call TRBJ2-5; possible D gene TRBD2, 5 bases. Looked up from germline, CDR1 is DFQATT and CDR2 is SNEGSKA (reference sequence). The V gene lost 6 bases and the J gene lost 7 bases, with 18 bases spanning the gap. The CDR3 is made up of 13 amino acids. CDR3 sequence reads: CSATFLSEGTQYF. The CDR3 coding sequence is TGCAGTGCCACTTTCCTAAGCGAGGGGACCCAGTACTTC.

This clonotype was counted ten times or more. The chain has TRBV7-8 and TRBJ2-3; 7 bases match TRBD2. With 5 bases clipped from V and 6 bases from J, the junction kept 11 bases outside the gene matches. Per the germline V gene, CDR1 is SGHVS and CDR2 is FQNEAQ. The CDR3 has 15 residues. The CDR3 region has the DNA TGTGCCAGCAGCACCAAGAGCGGGGCCCGCGATACGCAGTATTTT. It specifies CASSTKSGARDTQYF.

This clonotype was seen at least ten times. This rearrangement joins TRBV28 to TRBJ1-5; D is unresolved. Trimming took off 5 bases at V and 7 bases at J, with 12 bases between the two ends. Germline CDR1 is MDHEN and CDR2 is SYDVKM. This CDR3 comprises 13 residues. The CDR3 DNA reads as TGTGCCAGCAGTATTGAGGTGGGGCAGCCCCAGCATTTT. Translated: CASSIEVGQPQHF.

The V and J genes are TRBV28 and TRBJ1-1, with 8 bases aligning to TRBD1. The length of the CDR3 is 14 residues. The V segment lost 5 bases and the J segment 6 bases; nucleotides outside the gene matches: 8. CDR1 is MDHEN and CDR2 is SYDVKM in the germline V gene. CDR3 sequence reads: CASSQTGGVSEAFF. CDR3 nucleotide sequence: TGTGCCAGCAGTCAAACAGGGGGAGTATCTGAAGCTTTCTTT.

The sample holds many counts of this clonotype. The CDR3: CSARDREGVATEAFF. The CDR3 DNA reads as TGCAGTGCTAGAGATCGGGAAGGGGTGGCCACTGAAGCTTTCTTT. This chain uses TRBV20-1 with TRBJ1-1; possible D gene TRBD1, 5 bases. The germline V gene has CDR1 DFQATT and CDR2 SNEGSKA (reference sequence). The CDR3 totals 15 residues. Trimming stripped 0 bases from V and 4 bases from J, with 15 bases between.

This clonotype has a count of ten or more. The gene calls are TRBV2 and TRBJ2-5, with 9 bases lining up with TRBD2. CDR1 is SNHLY and CDR2 is FYNNEI in the germline V gene. V lost 8 bases, J lost 5 bases, and 12 bases stayed unmatched. This CDR3 has 15 residues. The CDR3: CASGTRGLATETQYF. The CDR3 DNA is TGTGCCAGCGGAACTCGAGGACTAGCGACGGAGACCCAGTACTTC.

The rearrangement joins TRBV5-5 to TRBJ2-1; no reliable D call. Per germline, CDR1 SGHKS and CDR2 YYEKEE (reference sequence). The CDR3 loop spans 14 amino acids. V was pared by 4 bases and J by 2 bases, with 10 bases between. The CDR3 here is CASSRSGPYNEQFF. The CDR3 region has the DNA TGTGCCAGCAGCCGGTCCGGGCCCTACAATGAGCAGTTCTTC.

This clonotype came up many times. The chain carries TRBV28 and TRBJ2-1; D is possibly TRBD2 (6 bases). The ends were cut back, 6 bases at V and 2 bases at J, with 14 bases in the middle. Germline V gene lookup returns CDR1 MDHEN and CDR2 SYDVKM. The CDR3 extends over 15 amino acids. Written as DNA, the CDR3 is TGTGCCAGCAGGCCTCTAGCGCCCGCCTACAATGAGCAGTTCTTC. Translated, it gives CASRPLAPAYNEQFF.

The J gene is TRBJ1-2, the V gene TRBV25-1, with D unclear. V lost 3 bases to trimming and J lost 4 bases, with 15 bases between them. The CDR3 totals 15 residues. Germline CDR1 reads MGHDK; CDR2 reads SYGVNS. The CDR3 DNA sequence: TGTGCCAGCAGTGAGGTCGTGGGAGCCTTCTATGGCTACACCTTC. This codes for CASSEVVGAFYGYTF.

The chain uses TRBV6-2 or TRBV6-3 and TRBJ1-2, with 7 nucleotides matching TRBD1. Germline-derived CDR1 and CDR2 are MNHEY and SVGEGT. V was pared by 7 bases and J by 0 bases, with 8 bases of the junction left unmatched. CDR3 size: 15 residues. The CDR3 loop is CASTRGDRANYGYTF. The CDR3 nucleotides read TGTGCCAGCACCAGGGGGGACAGAGCTAACTATGGCTACACCTTC.

This clonotype was seen ten or more times. The J gene is TRBJ2-1, the V gene TRBV10-3; TRBD1 matches at 10 bases. CDR1 and CDR2 (germline): ENHRY, SYGVKD. This CDR3 spans 15 amino acids. V lost 5 bases and J lost 7; bases outside the gene matches: 8. CDR3 residues: CAISQDRGGKNEQFF. The CDR3 DNA follows: TGTGCCATCAGTCAGGACAGGGGGGGGAAGAATGAGCAGTTCTTC.